The next 17 T cell receptor beta chains were all read from a single sample in a study of T-cell memory formation after mild COVID-19. MiXCR, run by TCRdb on the 5' RACE reads, gives a single entry per CDR3 protein. The sample has 500,000 to 600,000 distinct CDR3 sequences; about a sixth are singletons. The material sequenced was PBMCs or a T cell subset sorted from them (not recorded which). The receptors derive from an adult woman who had mild COVID-19 (a few samples of this study predate the infection). Cell type and time point are not known.

This clonotype showed up just a few times. V usage is TRBV20-1 and J usage is TRBJ1-1, with D tentatively TRBD1 (6 bases). V gave up 4 bases and J gave up 0 bases, with 9 bases separating them. From germline, CDR1 is DFQATT and CDR2 SNEGSKA (reference sequence). The CDR3 has 13 residues. CDR3 in DNA: TGCAGTGCTAAGGGGGGCATGAACACTGAAGCTTTCTTT. Amino acid sequence: CSAKGGMNTEAFF.

The rearrangement joins TRBV12-3 or TRBV12-4 to TRBJ2-3, with D maybe TRBD1 (5 bases). Trimming removed 5 bases from V and 5 bases from J, with 8 bases in between. This CDR3 is 12 amino acids long. The CDR3 sequence is CASSRTQDTQYF. The CDR3 nucleotides are TGTGCCAGCAGTAGGACACAAGATACGCAGTATTTT.

The chain joins TRBV20-1 to TRBJ2-5; no clear D. This CDR3 is built from 14 residues. CDR1 is DFQATT and CDR2 is SNEGSKA in the germline V gene (reference sequence). V was clipped by 0 bases and J by 2 bases, with 10 bases between them. The CDR3 sequence: CSAREAKKQETQYF. In nucleotides, the CDR3 is TGCAGTGCTAGAGAGGCAAAGAAACAAGAGACCCAGTACTTC.

The CDR3 protein is CATSDGTGAIGLGANVLTF. DNA for the CDR3: TGTGCCACCAGTGACGGGACAGGGGCCATTGGTCTCGGGGCCAACGTCCTGACTTTC. The chain employs TRBV24-1 and TRBJ2-6, with 10 bases identical to TRBD1. Germline V CDR1 and CDR2: KGHDR, SFDVKD. CDR3 length: 19 amino acids. V lost 4 bases and J lost 4; bases outside the gene matches: 12.

The chain carries TRBV5-1 and TRBJ2-1; TRBD1 aligns across 7 bases. V lost 4 bases, J lost 1 base, and 8 bases stayed unmatched. The V gene's germline CDR1 is SGHRS and CDR2 YFSETQ. CDR3 length: 16 amino acids. The CDR3 loop reads CASSGYRGLSYNEQFF. The DNA for the CDR3 is TGCGCCAGCAGCGGTTACAGGGGTTTGTCCTACAATGAGCAGTTCTTC.

J is TRBJ2-6 and V is TRBV9; D gene unclear. V dropped 1 base and J dropped 4 bases, with 9 bases sitting between them. CDR1 SGDLS and CDR2 YYNGEE come from the germline V gene. The CDR3 sequence is 15 residues long. In DNA, the CDR3 is TGTGCCAGCAGCGTATGGAAGACCGGGGCCAACGTCCTGACTTTC. Residues: CASSVWKTGANVLTF.

CDR3: CASSQETRGGYTF. The CDR3 DNA follows: TGCGCCAGCAGCCAAGAAACCAGGGGCGGCTACACCTTC. This sequence joins TRBV4-3 and TRBJ1-2; a weak D match, TRBD1 (6 bases). The V and J ends lost 0 bases and 8 bases respectively, with 10 bases between them. Germline V gene data show CDR1 as LGHNA and CDR2 as YSLEER. The CDR3 has 13 residues.

The rearrangement joins TRBV19 to TRBJ2-3; 7 bases fit TRBD2. The CDR3 loop spans 15 amino acids. CDR1 LNHDA and CDR2 SQIVND come from the germline V gene (reference sequence). V lost 1 base to trimming and J lost 5 bases; unmatched junction nucleotides: 6. This CDR3 reads CASSIGAGVGDTQYF. CDR3 coding DNA: TGTGCCAGTAGTATAGGGGCGGGAGTGGGAGATACGCAGTATTTT.

The chain joins TRBV4-3 to TRBJ1-2, with TRBD1 identical over 7 bases. The CDR3 contains 15 residues. CDR1 and CDR2 from the germline V gene are LGHNA and YSLEER. The junction had 11 bases not matched to a gene; V was cut back by 6 bases and J by 4 bases. The CDR3 is CASSPETGFGYGYTF. The CDR3 nucleotides are TGCGCCAGCAGTCCCGAGACAGGGTTTGGCTATGGCTACACCTTC.

This clonotype was seen more than once but under ten times. V gene TRBV5-8 combines with J gene TRBJ2-1, with a possible D match to TRBD1 (6 bases). The length of the CDR3 is 15 residues. CDR1 is SGHTS and CDR2 is YDEGEE in the germline V gene. V was cut by 0 bases and J by 9 bases, with 16 bases left in between. DNA for the CDR3: TGTGCCAGCAGCTTGGGGGCAGGGGTTAGGAGTGAGCAGTTCTTC. Encoded protein: CASSLGAGVRSEQFF.

The chain joins TRBV12-3 or TRBV12-4 to TRBJ1-2; 9 nucleotides align to TRBD1. The trim removed 7 bases at V and 4 bases at J, leaving 10 bases unmatched. CDR3 length: 15 residues. The CDR3 DNA reads as TGTGCCAGCACCGGTACAGGGGGCCACCTCTATGGCTACACCTTC. It encodes CASTGTGGHLYGYTF.

J is TRBJ2-7 and V is TRBV3-1; D is ambiguous. There are 12 residues in the CDR3. V was pared by 2 bases and J by 7 bases, with 9 bases between. Germline-derived CDR1 and CDR2 are LGHDT and YNNKEL (reference sequence). In DNA, the CDR3 is TGTGCCAGCAGCCAATTTGCCTTGGAGCAGTACTTC. It encodes CASSQFALEQYF.

This chain joins TRBV2 and TRBJ2-7, with D perhaps assigned TRBD1 or TRBD2 (5 bases each). The germline V gene has CDR1 SNHLY and CDR2 FYNNEI. The ends were cut back, 8 bases at V and 0 bases at J, with 8 bases in the middle. The CDR3 runs 12 residues. CDR3 nucleotide sequence: TGTGCCAGCGGGGCGGGCTCCTACGAGCAGTACTTC. Its protein is CASGAGSYEQYF.

The rearrangement links TRBV7-9 to TRBJ2-2; maybe TRBD2 (6 bases). Trimming stripped 5 bases from V and 0 bases from J, with 13 bases between. The germline V gene has CDR1 SEHNR and CDR2 FQNEAQ (reference sequence). This CDR3 region has 16 residues. CDR3 nucleotides: TGTGCCAGCAGCCTTGCCGGGACTCCGAACACCGGGGAGCTGTTTTTT. The encoded protein is CASSLAGTPNTGELFF.

This clonotype has a handful of counts. This chain links TRBV7-9 with TRBJ2-7; 12 nucleotides line up with TRBD2. CDR3 length: 21 residues. Germline CDR1 reads SEHNR; CDR2 reads FQNEAQ (reference sequence). Germline trimming cut 5 bases from V and 2 bases from J; bases unmatched to any gene: 22. For the CDR3, the DNA is TGTGCCAGCAGCCCACAGTCAGCCTGGCTAGCGGGAGGGCCATCGGCCTACGAGCAGTACTTC. It translates to CASSPQSAWLAGGPSAYEQYF.

This chain links TRBV12-3 or TRBV12-4 with TRBJ2-1; the match to TRBD2 covers 7 bases. After removal of 2 bases from V and 4 bases from J, the junction contained 5 bases not matched to a gene. This CDR3 has 15 residues. The DNA for the CDR3 is TGTGCCAGCAGTTTATTGGGGAGGGCTTACAATGAGCAGTTCTTC. It specifies CASSLLGRAYNEQFF.

This clonotype came up a few times. The gene calls are TRBV2 and TRBJ2-3; D call uncertain. CDR3 length equals 14 residues. The V and J ends lost 6 bases and 4 bases respectively, with 14 bases between them. In germline, CDR1 is SNHLY, CDR2 FYNNEI. This CDR3 is CASSGRPGPDTQYF. In DNA form, the CDR3 reads TGTGCCAGCAGCGGTCGGCCTGGGCCAGATACGCAGTATTTT.